The TCR beta chain described here comes from a study of human CD4 T cells and Enterobacteriaceae. Whole-study results and caveats: Ex vivo clonotype reactivity was inferred only by sequence matching.

To note about this clone: Antigen unknown.

From germline, CDR1 is GTSNPN and CDR2 SVGIG (reference sequence). Deletions cut 4 bases from V and 7 bases from J, with 10 bases between. The CDR3 covers 11 residues. TCRdb's table, derived via immunoSEQ multiplex PCR, lists solely in-frame clones and lacks some. This sample has 25,000 to 35,000 clones, with 65% to 85% found just once. Memory CD4+ T cells were sorted as all CD4+ cells except CD45RA+CCR7+CD95- naive cells, over 98% pure. The chain carries TRBV30 and TRBJ1-2; D is unclear. This receptor was obtained from a human donor in good health. Sequencing used memory CD4+ T cells from blood. CDR3 amino acids: CAWTWSAGYTF. The CDR3 coding sequence is TGTGCCTGGACGTGGTCAGCTGGCTACACCTTC.